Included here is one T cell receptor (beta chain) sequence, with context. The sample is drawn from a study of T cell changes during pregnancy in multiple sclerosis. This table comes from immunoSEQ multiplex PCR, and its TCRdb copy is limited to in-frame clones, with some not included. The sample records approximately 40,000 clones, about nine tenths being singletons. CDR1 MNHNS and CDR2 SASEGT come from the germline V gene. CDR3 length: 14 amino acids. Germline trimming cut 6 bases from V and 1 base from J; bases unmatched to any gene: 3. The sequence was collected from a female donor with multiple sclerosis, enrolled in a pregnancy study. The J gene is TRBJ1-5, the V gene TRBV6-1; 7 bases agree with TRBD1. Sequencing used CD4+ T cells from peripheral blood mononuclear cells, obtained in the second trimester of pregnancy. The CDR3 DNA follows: TGTGCCAGCAGGCAGGGGGTAAGCAATCAGCCCCAGCATTTT. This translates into CASRQGVSNQPQHF.